These 20 T cell receptor beta chains originate from one sample sequenced in a study of T-cell memory formation after mild COVID-19. TCRdb re-called the 5' RACE reads through MiXCR, storing one row per CDR3 protein. The sample lists 140,000 or so distinct CDR3 sequences; 11% to 15% were seen once. The specimen sequenced was PBMCs or a T cell subset sorted from them (not recorded which). The receptors originated from an adult woman who had mild COVID-19 (a few samples of this study predate the infection). Cell type and time point are not known.

J is TRBJ2-5 and V is TRBV9; 10 bases line up with TRBD2. The CDR3 totals 16 residues. CDR1 is SGDLS and CDR2 is YYNGEE in the germline V gene. V lost 3 bases to trimming and J lost 4 bases; unmatched junction nucleotides: 9. The CDR3: CASSAALAGEGETQYF. CDR3 DNA: TGTGCCAGCAGCGCCGCTCTAGCGGGGGAAGGAGAGACCCAGTACTTC.

This clonotype was seen more than once but under ten times. The chain recombines TRBV6-5 with TRBJ2-1; weak D call: TRBD2 (6 bases). From germline, CDR1 is MNHEY and CDR2 SVGAGI. V was pared by 4 bases and J by 0 bases, with 10 bases between. The CDR3 covers 15 residues. The CDR3 nucleotides read TGTGCCAGCAGTTCCCTAGCGAGCTCCTACAATGAGCAGTTCTTC. The encoded protein is CASSSLASSYNEQFF.

This clonotype was found a few times. The chain recombines TRBV5-1 with TRBJ1-1; D is ambiguous. In germline, CDR1 is SGHRS, CDR2 YFSETQ. This CDR3 has 17 amino acids. The V and J ends lost 0 bases and 0 bases respectively, with 15 bases between them. DNA of the CDR3: TGCGCCAGCAGCTTGGGACATCCGAATCCCCTGAACACTGAAGCTTTCTTT. Its protein product is CASSLGHPNPLNTEAFF.

The sample holds a few counts of this clonotype. V usage is TRBV7-8 and J usage is TRBJ1-1; D is ambiguous. V was trimmed by 0 bases and J by 4 bases, leaving 6 bases between them. Germline V gene lookup returns CDR1 SGHVS and CDR2 FQNEAQ. CDR3 size: 13 residues. The CDR3 loop is CASSLAGRTEAFF. The CDR3 coding sequence is TGTGCCAGCAGCTTAGCAGGGCGCACTGAAGCTTTCTTT.

The CDR3 bases are TGTGCCAGCAGCTTGTTGGGAGAGAGCACAGATACGCAGTATTTT. Amino acids: CASSLLGESTDTQYF. The chain links TRBV5-6 to TRBJ2-3; a weak D match, TRBD2 (5 bases). V lost 1 base, J lost 0 bases, and 9 bases lay in between. The germline gives CDR1 SGHDT, CDR2 YYEEEE. The length of the CDR3 is 15 residues. Full variable domain (outside the CDR3, taken from reference TRBV5-6 and TRBJ2-3): DAGVTQSPTHLIKTRGQQVTLRCSPKSGHDTVSWYQQALGQGPQFIFQYYEEEERQRGNFPDRFSGHQFPNYSSELNVNALLLGDSALYLCASSLLGESTDTQYFGPGTRLTVL.

J is TRBJ1-1 and V is TRBV5-1; D is unclear. In germline, CDR1 is SGHRS, CDR2 YFSETQ. The length of the CDR3 is 13 residues. Deletions cut 0 bases from V and 6 bases from J, with 9 bases between. CDR3 loop: CASSLGPGAEAFF. CDR3 in DNA: TGCGCCAGCAGCTTGGGACCTGGCGCTGAAGCTTTCTTT.

The chain recombines TRBV20-1 with TRBJ2-1, with 9 bases lining up with TRBD2. Germline lookup yields CDR1 DFQATT and CDR2 SNEGSKA (reference sequence). The CDR3 contains 15 residues. The V gene end was trimmed by 5 bases and the J gene end by 9 bases; junction bases not matched to a gene: 14. The CDR3 region has the DNA TGCAGTGCTGGAGGGGCGGGAGGGCCATATGGTGAGCAGTTCTTC. Translated: CSAGGAGGPYGEQFF.

V is TRBV12-3 or TRBV12-4 and J is TRBJ1-2, with D unclear. The CDR3 is made up of 14 amino acids. Between the trimmed V and J ends, which lost 3 bases and 6 bases, there was a span of 14 bases. The CDR3 loop reads CASSLKMGWDGYTF. In DNA form, the CDR3 reads TGTGCCAGCAGTTTGAAAATGGGGTGGGATGGCTACACCTTC.

This clonotype appeared a few times. V usage is TRBV7-9 and J usage is TRBJ2-3; D remains unclear. V lost 6 bases and J 3 bases, leaving 7 bases between the germline ends. This CDR3 comprises 12 residues. The V gene's germline CDR1 is SEHNR and CDR2 FQNEAQ (reference sequence). This chain's CDR3 is CASSTATDTQYF. The CDR3 DNA reads TGTGCCAGCAGTACAGCTACAGATACGCAGTATTTT.

The chain recombines TRBV4-3 with TRBJ1-3, with D uncertain. There are 16 residues in the CDR3. The V and J ends lost 0 bases and 0 bases respectively, with 9 bases between them. The germline CDR1 and CDR2 sequences are LGHNA and YSLEER. The CDR3 DNA reads TGCGCCAGCAGCCAAGATCGGGGTGACTCTGGAAACACCATATATTTT. Its protein product is CASSQDRGDSGNTIYF.

The chain uses TRBV20-1 and TRBJ2-1; the D gene is possibly TRBD2 (6 bases). The CDR3 loop spans 17 amino acids. Per germline, CDR1 DFQATT and CDR2 SNEGSKA (reference sequence). Trimming removed 5 bases from V and 0 bases from J, with 20 bases in between. CDR3 residues: CSAFLVAGPASYNEQFF. Here the CDR3 DNA reads TGCAGTGCTTTTCTAGTTGCGGGGCCAGCCTCCTACAATGAGCAGTTCTTC.

The chain combines TRBV4-3 with TRBJ1-2; D gene unclear. Germline CDR1 LGHNA, CDR2 YSLEER. The CDR3 length is 13 residues. Trimming shortened V by 1 base and J by 5 bases, and 8 bases separated the two germline ends. As DNA, the CDR3 is TGCGCCAGCAGCCAAGGGTTTCCGTATGGCTACACCTTC. It specifies CASSQGFPYGYTF.

This clonotype was seen ten or more times. The rearrangement joins TRBV20-1 to TRBJ2-7; TRBD1 or TRBD2 may be the D gene (5 bases each). This CDR3 has 16 amino acids. In germline, CDR1 is DFQATT, CDR2 SNEGSKA (reference sequence). The ends were cut back, 0 bases at V and 3 bases at J, with 18 bases in the middle. The CDR3 DNA sequence: TGCAGTGCTAGAGATAGCCCGGCCAGGGAGTACTACGAGCAGTACTTC. Its protein is CSARDSPAREYYEQYF.

V and J are TRBV6-5 and TRBJ2-7; a possible D gene is TRBD1 (6 bases). The germline V gene encodes CDR1 MNHEY and CDR2 SVGAGI. V lost 4 bases and J lost 2, with 9 bases in between. The CDR3 contains 13 residues. CDR3 bases: TGTGCCAGCAGTTGGGGGCCTCCCTACGAGCAGTACTTC. Translating it yields CASSWGPPYEQYF.

This clonotype has more than one count but fewer than ten. V is TRBV6-5 and J is TRBJ1-1, with D possibly TRBD1 on 5 matching bases. This CDR3 comprises 14 residues. V lost 5 bases to trimming and J lost 7 bases, with 17 bases between them. Germline V gene lookup returns CDR1 MNHEY and CDR2 SVGAGI. CDR3 sequence reads: CASSQGHVEGEAFF. CDR3 sequence (DNA): TGTGCCAGCAGTCAAGGACATGTAGAGGGTGAAGCTTTCTTT.

The chain is built from TRBV5-4 and TRBJ2-7, with D tentatively TRBD1 or TRBD2 (5 bases each). Germline V CDR1 and CDR2: SGHNT, YYREEE (reference sequence). This CDR3 is built from 13 residues. V was shortened by 4 bases and J by 7 bases, with 15 bases between the two germline ends. The CDR3, as DNA: TGTGCCAGCAGCCCTCAGGGAGCGGAGGAGCAGTACTTC. This gives the protein CASSPQGAEEQYF. Together with reference TRBV5-4 and TRBJ2-7, the CDR3 gives the full variable domain: ETGVTQSPTHLIKTRGQQVTLRCSSQSGHNTVSWYQQALGQGPQFIFQYYREEENGRGNFPPRFSGLQFPNYSSELNVNALELDDSALYLCASSPQGAEEQYFGPGTRLTVT.

The table lists this clonotype with many counts. The chain has TRBV12-3 or TRBV12-4 and TRBJ2-1, with TRBD2 matching over 8 bases. This CDR3 is 16 amino acids long. After removal of 5 bases from V and 7 bases from J, the junction contained 13 bases not matched to a gene. The CDR3 nucleotides read TGTGCCAGCAGTCCCCCAGGAGCGGGAGTAGAAAATGAGCAGTTCTTC. Its translation: CASSPPGAGVENEQFF.

The CDR3 DNA reads as TGCGCCAGCCAGGACCACGCTACCACAGATACGCAGTATTTT. Translating it yields CASQDHATTDTQYF. The chain combines TRBV4-1 with TRBJ2-3; D is unclear. This CDR3 contains 14 residues. V was pared by 8 bases and J by 2 bases, with 14 bases between. The germline CDR1 and CDR2 sequences are MGHRA and YSYEKL.

In this sample, this clonotype turned up a few times. The J gene is TRBJ2-5, the V gene TRBV13; D gene ambiguous. Between the trimmed V and J ends, which lost 1 base and 5 bases, there was a span of 8 bases. The CDR3 runs 13 residues. Germline V CDR1 and CDR2: PRHDT, FYEKMQ (reference sequence). This CDR3 is CASSLDPLETQYF. CDR3 nucleotides: TGTGCCAGCAGCTTAGACCCCTTGGAGACCCAGTACTTC.

This chain links TRBV9 with TRBJ1-6; weak D call: TRBD1 (5 bases). Between the trimmed V and J ends, which lost 0 bases and 4 bases, there was a span of 11 bases. This CDR3 comprises 16 residues. Germline lookup yields CDR1 SGDLS and CDR2 YYNGEE. Here the CDR3 reads CASSVGQTDYNSPLHF. In nucleotides, the CDR3 is TGTGCCAGCAGCGTAGGACAGACGGATTATAATTCACCCCTCCACTTT. Complete variable domain (other parts from reference TRBV9 and TRBJ1-6): DSGVTQTPKHLITATGQRVTLRCSPRSGDLSVYWYQQSLDQGLQFLIQYYNGEERAKGNILERFSAQQFPDLHSELNLSSLELGDSALYFCASSVGQTDYNSPLHFGNGTRLTVT.